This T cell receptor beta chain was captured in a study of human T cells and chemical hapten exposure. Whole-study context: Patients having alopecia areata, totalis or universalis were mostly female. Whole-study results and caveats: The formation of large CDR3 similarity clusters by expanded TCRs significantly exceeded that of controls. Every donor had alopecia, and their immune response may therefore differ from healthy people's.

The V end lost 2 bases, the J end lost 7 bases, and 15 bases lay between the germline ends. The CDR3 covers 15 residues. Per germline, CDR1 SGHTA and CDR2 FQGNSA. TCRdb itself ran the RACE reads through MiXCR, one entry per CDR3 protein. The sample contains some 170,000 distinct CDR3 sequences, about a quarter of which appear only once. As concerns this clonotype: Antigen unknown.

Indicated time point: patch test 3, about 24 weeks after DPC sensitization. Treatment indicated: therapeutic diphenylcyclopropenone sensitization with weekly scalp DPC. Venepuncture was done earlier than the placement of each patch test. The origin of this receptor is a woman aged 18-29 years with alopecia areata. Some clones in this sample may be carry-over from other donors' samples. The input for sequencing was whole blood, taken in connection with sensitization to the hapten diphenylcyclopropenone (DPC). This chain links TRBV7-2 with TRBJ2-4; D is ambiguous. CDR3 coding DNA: TGTGCCAGCAGCTTAAGGGTTTTAGACCGTAACATTCAGTACTTC. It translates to CASSLRVLDRNIQYF.